These 26 T cell receptor beta chains were sequenced from one sample in a study of T cell repertoires in cytomegalovirus infection. TCRdb reprocessed the reads with MiXCR, giving one entry per CDR3 protein. The table has some 300,000 distinct CDR3 sequences, roughly 13% seen once. Sequenced sample: PBMCs. The source of these receptors is a human donor in good health (CMV status not recorded). Some clones in this sample may be carry-over from other donors' samples.

V and J are TRBV19 and TRBJ2-2, with D possibly being TRBD1 (6 bases). The CDR3 is 16 amino acids. Germline V gene data show CDR1 as LNHDA and CDR2 as SQIVND (reference sequence). Trimming shortened V by 4 bases and J by 4 bases, and 16 bases separated the two germline ends. The CDR3: CASSTRQAQSTGELFF. In nucleotides, the CDR3 is TGTGCCAGTAGTACTCGACAGGCTCAGTCCACCGGGGAGCTGTTTTTT.

The V gene is TRBV29-1, the J gene TRBJ2-5, with unresolved D. The germline CDR1 and CDR2 sequences are SQVTM and ANQGSEA. This CDR3 is 13 amino acids long. Trimming removed 3 bases from V and 3 bases from J, with 11 bases in between. The CDR3, as DNA: TGCAGCGTTGATGAACTCTATAAAGAGACCCAGTACTTC. Amino acid sequence: CSVDELYKETQYF.

This clonotype was observed at least ten times. V gene TRBV4-1 combines with J gene TRBJ2-1; TRBD1 matches at 7 bases. Germline CDR1 and CDR2: MGHRA and YSYEKL. CDR3 length equals 16 residues. V dropped 2 bases and J dropped 8; count of bases not matched to a gene: 12. The CDR3 loop is CASSQPGQPSWDEQFF. The CDR3 DNA follows: TGCGCCAGCAGCCAACCGGGACAGCCCTCGTGGGATGAGCAGTTCTTC.

The rearrangement links TRBV4-3 to TRBJ2-3; 7 bases fit TRBD1. The germline V gene encodes CDR1 LGHNA and CDR2 YSLEER. The CDR3 consists of 14 residues. V gave up 1 base and J gave up 4 bases; unmatched junction bases: 2. The CDR3 nucleotides read TGCGCCAGCAGCCAAGGGGGGACAGCAGATACGCAGTATTTT. Translated, it gives CASSQGGTADTQYF.

This clonotype was recorded at least ten times. CDR3 nucleotide sequence: TGTGCCAGCAGCCGATACGGGACTAGCAGGTCAGATACGCAGTATTTT. Translating it yields CASSRYGTSRSDTQYF. V and J are TRBV7-9 and TRBJ2-3; 9 bases are a match to TRBD2. CDR3 length equals 16 residues. Germline V CDR1 and CDR2: SEHNR, FQNEAQ (reference sequence). Trimming cost V 5 bases and J 4 bases; bases outside gene matches: 10. The full variable domain, rest sourced from reference TRBV7-9 and TRBJ2-3, is DTGVSQNPRHKITKRGQNVTFRCDPISEHNRLYWYRQTLGQGPEFLTYFQNEAQLEKSRLLSDRFSAERPKGSFSTLEIQRTEQGDSAMYLCASSRYGTSRSDTQYFGPGTRLTVL.

The chain couples TRBV14 to TRBJ2-7; D remains ambiguous. Trimming stripped 4 bases from V and 3 bases from J, with 13 bases between. The germline V gene encodes CDR1 SGHDN and CDR2 FVKESK. The CDR3 sequence is 14 residues long. Here the CDR3 DNA reads TGTGCCAGCAGCCTCGCTTTGGGTGTCTACGAGCAGTACTTC. Protein: CASSLALGVYEQYF.

This clonotype was observed at least ten times. The chain uses TRBV7-2 and TRBJ2-1, with TRBD2 identical over 7 bases. The ends lost 5 bases at V and 6 bases at J; junction bases unmatched: 13. The germline V gene has CDR1 SGHTA and CDR2 FQGNSA. This CDR3 is built from 16 residues. The CDR3 DNA is TGTGCCAGCAGCAGCCAGCGGGGCGGGTTCGGCAATGAGCAGTTCTTC. Protein sequence: CASSSQRGGFGNEQFF.

For the CDR3, the DNA is TGTGCCAGCAGCCGGATGGCGGACACTGAAGCTTTCTTT. Encoded protein: CASSRMADTEAFF. This sequence joins TRBV3-1 and TRBJ1-1; D unclear. The CDR3 is 13 amino acids. The germline V gene has CDR1 LGHDT and CDR2 YNNKEL (reference sequence). Deletions cut 4 bases from V and 3 bases from J, with 9 bases between.

The table lists this clonotype with many counts. As DNA, the CDR3 is TGTGCCAGCAGTTTATCAGAGACCCAGTACTTC. Amino acids: CASSLSETQYF. The chain is built from TRBV12-3 or TRBV12-4 and TRBJ2-5, with D hard to call. CDR3 size: 11 residues. Deletions cut 2 bases from V and 4 bases from J, with 2 bases between.

The chain carries TRBV9 and TRBJ1-4; D call uncertain. Germline values: CDR1 SGDLS, CDR2 YYNGEE. CDR3 size: 13 residues. Trimming removed 4 bases from V and 8 bases from J, with 12 bases in between. CDR3 sequence reads: CASSMTQGEKLFF. In nucleotides, the CDR3 is TGTGCCAGCAGCATGACCCAAGGGGAAAAACTGTTTTTT.

This clonotype turned up a few times. The chain links TRBV7-9 to TRBJ2-7; 9 bases line up with TRBD2. CDR1 and CDR2 (germline): SEHNR, FQNEAQ (reference sequence). The CDR3 consists of 14 residues. Losses at the gene ends were 1 base for V and 6 bases for J; bases not matched to a gene: 4. CDR3 protein: CASSLVSGSVEQYF. The CDR3 nucleotides are TGTGCCAGCAGCTTAGTTAGCGGGAGTGTCGAGCAGTACTTC.

Ten or more counts support this clonotype. The rearrangement links TRBV19 to TRBJ1-1; perhaps TRBD1 as D (6 bases). Germline V CDR1 and CDR2: LNHDA, SQIVND (reference sequence). Trimming shortened V by 8 bases and J by 4 bases, and 26 bases separated the two germline ends. This CDR3 is built from 17 residues. CDR3 sequence (DNA): TGTGCCAGTTCCCGACTCCCCTCCGGACAGATGACCACTGAAGCTTTCTTT. It yields the protein CASSRLPSGQMTTEAFF.

This clonotype has at least ten counts. The chain is built from TRBV28 and TRBJ2-7, with 7 nucleotides matching TRBD1. J gave up 3 bases and V 2 bases, and 4 bases lay outside the gene matches. Germline lookup yields CDR1 MDHEN and CDR2 SYDVKM. The CDR3 extends over 14 amino acids. The DNA of the CDR3 is TGTGCCAGCAGTTTAGGGGACAGAAACTACGAGCAGTACTTC. It specifies CASSLGDRNYEQYF.

This clonotype was seen many times. The chain links TRBV27 to TRBJ2-1; 9 bases fit TRBD1. Germline-derived CDR1 and CDR2 are MNHEY and SMNVEV (reference sequence). Losses at the gene ends were 6 bases for V and 0 bases for J; bases not matched to a gene: 9. This CDR3 region has 17 residues. The CDR3 sequence is CASSNPPGQGSYNEQFF. CDR3 DNA: TGTGCCAGCAGCAACCCCCCGGGACAGGGCTCCTACAATGAGCAGTTCTTC.

This clonotype was observed at least ten times. The chain combines TRBV15 with TRBJ2-7; possible D gene TRBD1, 5 bases. The CDR3 covers 15 residues. CDR1 is LNHNV, CDR2 YYDKDF, per germline (reference sequence). The V and J ends lost 11 bases and 3 bases respectively, with 23 bases between them. For the CDR3, the DNA is TGTGCCCACCATTCCCCTGACAGAATCAACTACGAGCAGTACTTC. Residues: CAHHSPDRINYEQYF.

In its sample, this clonotype was seen many times. Written as DNA, the CDR3 is TGTGCCAGCACCGTAGGGGTAGCGGTTACCGGGGAGCTGTTTTTT. Its protein product is CASTVGVAVTGELFF. The rearrangement uses TRBV7-6 and TRBJ2-2; D is possibly TRBD2 (6 bases). V was pared by 7 bases and J by 5 bases, with 17 bases between. This CDR3 contains 15 residues. Germline V gene lookup returns CDR1 SGHVS and CDR2 FNYEAQ. Full variable domain (remainder filled in from reference TRBV7-6 and TRBJ2-2): GAGVSQSPRYKVTKRGQDVALRCDPISGHVSLYWYRQALGQGPEFLTYFNYEAQQDKSGLPNDRFSAERPEGSISTLTIQRTEQRDSAMYRCASTVGVAVTGELFFGEGSRLTVL.

V and J are TRBV6-5 and TRBJ1-1, with D maybe TRBD1 (6 bases). There are 13 residues in the CDR3. V lost 8 bases and J 5 bases, leaving 15 bases between the germline ends. CDR1 and CDR2 from the germline V gene are MNHEY and SVGAGI. Here the CDR3 reads CASHGGARTEAFF. The CDR3 DNA follows: TGTGCCAGCCACGGGGGGGCGAGGACTGAAGCTTTCTTT.

This clonotype was observed a handful of times. The gene calls are TRBV20-1 and TRBJ2-1; TRBD2 matches at 11 bases. V lost 4 bases to trimming and J lost 7 bases; unmatched junction nucleotides: 6. The germline gives CDR1 DFQATT, CDR2 SNEGSKA (reference sequence). The length of the CDR3 is 14 residues. The DNA of the CDR3 is TGCAGTGCTATTGATAGCGGGAGGGCTAATGAGCAGTTCTTC. Protein product: CSAIDSGRANEQFF.

This clonotype came up many times. The genes are TRBV7-8 and TRBJ2-1; the match to TRBD2 covers 8 bases. The CDR3 covers 18 residues. V trimming: 1 base; J trimming: 3 bases; junction bases outside the gene matches: 11. Germline V lookup: CDR1 SGHVS, CDR2 FQNEAQ. CDR3 in amino acids: CASSLVEDASGSYNEQFF. The DNA of the CDR3 is TGTGCCAGCAGCTTAGTAGAGGATGCCAGCGGGAGCTACAATGAGCAGTTCTTC.

This clonotype was seen many times. V usage is TRBV7-6 and J usage is TRBJ2-5; D gene ambiguous. Germline-derived CDR1 and CDR2 are SGHVS and FNYEAQ. The V end lost 5 bases, the J end lost 4 bases, and 11 bases lay between the germline ends. The CDR3 length is 13 residues. CDR3 DNA: TGTGCCAGCAGCCACAACAAGAGAGAGACCCAGTACTTC. This sequence encodes CASSHNKRETQYF.

This clonotype showed up many times. The J gene is TRBJ2-7, the V gene TRBV7-2; D is uncertain. This CDR3 is built from 13 residues. Germline V gene lookup returns CDR1 SGHTA and CDR2 FQGNSA. Trimming took 0 bases from V and 3 from J, leaving 6 bases between them. The CDR3 loop is CASSLADGYEQYF. In nucleotides, the CDR3 is TGTGCCAGCAGCTTAGCAGACGGCTACGAGCAGTACTTC.

The chain employs TRBV5-1 and TRBJ2-2, with TRBD2 as a possible D gene (6 bases). Trimming pared 2 bases from V and 4 bases from J, leaving 12 bases between. The length of the CDR3 is 15 residues. The V gene's germline CDR1 is SGHRS and CDR2 YFSETQ. The CDR3 DNA sequence: TGCGCCAGCAGCTTTCTAGCGACGGGCACCGGGGAGCTGTTTTTT. Protein product: CASSFLATGTGELFF.

The chain uses TRBV7-9 and TRBJ2-5; D is undetermined. This CDR3 has 14 amino acids. Germline V gene sequence: CDR1 SEHNR, CDR2 FQNEAQ (reference sequence). Trimming left V 2 bases short and J 1 base short, with 8 bases between. CDR3: CASSLRSSQETQYF. The CDR3 nucleotides are TGTGCCAGCAGCTTAAGGAGCAGCCAAGAGACCCAGTACTTC.

The chain uses TRBV29-1 and TRBJ2-3; unclear D gene. Germline V gene data show CDR1 as SQVTM and CDR2 as ANQGSEA. Trimming removed 4 bases at V and 3 bases at J, with 8 bases between. The CDR3 consists of 12 residues. The CDR3 protein is CSVGTDTDTQYF. The CDR3 DNA reads TGCAGCGTTGGTACAGATACAGATACGCAGTATTTT.

The chain recombines TRBV10-3 with TRBJ2-3, with 10 positions matching TRBD1. CDR1 and CDR2 (germline): ENHRY, SYGVKD. J lost 3 bases, V lost 9 bases, and 3 bases had no gene match. The CDR3 contains 13 residues. The chain's CDR3 is CAITGQGTDTQYF. CDR3 coding DNA: TGTGCCATAACGGGACAGGGGACAGATACGCAGTATTTT.

This clonotype showed up just a few times. The V and J genes are TRBV19 and TRBJ2-1; tentatively, D is TRBD2 (6 bases). Germline V lookup: CDR1 LNHDA, CDR2 SQIVND (reference sequence). V was trimmed by 3 bases and J by 5 bases, leaving 11 bases between them. The length of the CDR3 is 14 residues. In nucleotides, the CDR3 is TGTGCCAGTAGTATTAGGGGCGGGGACAATGAGCAGTTCTTC. Translation gives CASSIRGGDNEQFF.